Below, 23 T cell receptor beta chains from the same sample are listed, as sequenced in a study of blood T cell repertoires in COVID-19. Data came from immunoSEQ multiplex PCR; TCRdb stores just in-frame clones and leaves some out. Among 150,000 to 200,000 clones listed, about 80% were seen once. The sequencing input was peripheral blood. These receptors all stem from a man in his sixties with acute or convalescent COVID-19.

CDR3 in amino acids: CASLKRVAGHPNTDTQYF. CDR3 in DNA: TGTGCCAGTCTGAAGAGAGTAGCGGGCCATCCAAACACAGATACGCAGTATTTT. This chain uses TRBV19 with TRBJ2-3, with 7 positions matching TRBD2. The CDR3 runs 18 residues. J was trimmed by 2 bases and V by 8 bases; bases with no gene match: 19. Germline CDR1 and CDR2: LNHDA and SQIVND (reference sequence).

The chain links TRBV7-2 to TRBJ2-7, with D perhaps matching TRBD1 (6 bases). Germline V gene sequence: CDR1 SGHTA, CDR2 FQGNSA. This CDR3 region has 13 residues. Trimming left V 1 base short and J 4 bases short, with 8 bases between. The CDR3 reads CASSLEGGYEQYF. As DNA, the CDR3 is TGTGCCAGCAGCTTAGAAGGGGGTTACGAGCAGTACTTC.

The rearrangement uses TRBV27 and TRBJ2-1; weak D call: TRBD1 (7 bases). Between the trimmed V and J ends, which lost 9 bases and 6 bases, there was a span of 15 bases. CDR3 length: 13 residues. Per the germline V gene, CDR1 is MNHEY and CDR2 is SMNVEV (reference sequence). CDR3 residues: CASCDREVNEQFF. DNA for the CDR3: TGTGCCAGTTGCGACAGGGAGGTCAATGAGCAGTTCTTC.

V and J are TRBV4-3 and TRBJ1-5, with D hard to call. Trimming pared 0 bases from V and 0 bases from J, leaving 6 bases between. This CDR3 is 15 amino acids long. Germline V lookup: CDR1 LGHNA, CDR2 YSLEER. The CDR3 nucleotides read TGCGCCAGCAGCCAAGATTCTTATAGCAATCAGCCCCAGCATTTT. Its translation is CASSQDSYSNQPQHF.

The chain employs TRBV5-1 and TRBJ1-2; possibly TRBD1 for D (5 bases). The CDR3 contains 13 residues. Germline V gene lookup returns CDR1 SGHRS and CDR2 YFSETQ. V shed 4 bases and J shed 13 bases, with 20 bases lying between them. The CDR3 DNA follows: TGCGCCAGCAGCGAACCCGGGACTGACCGAAGCACCTTC. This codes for CASSEPGTDRSTF.

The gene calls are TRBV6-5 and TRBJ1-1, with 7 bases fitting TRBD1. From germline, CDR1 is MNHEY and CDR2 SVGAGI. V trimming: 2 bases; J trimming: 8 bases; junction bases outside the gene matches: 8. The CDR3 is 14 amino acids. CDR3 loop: CASSYVQGGGEAFF. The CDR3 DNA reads TGTGCCAGCAGTTACGTGCAAGGGGGCGGAGAAGCTTTCTTT.

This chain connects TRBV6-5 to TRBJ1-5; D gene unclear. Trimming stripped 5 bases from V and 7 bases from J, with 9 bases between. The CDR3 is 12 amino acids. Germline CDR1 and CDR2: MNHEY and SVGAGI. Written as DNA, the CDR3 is TGTGCCAGCAGTACGGTGGGCCAGCCCCAGCATTTT. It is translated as CASSTVGQPQHF.

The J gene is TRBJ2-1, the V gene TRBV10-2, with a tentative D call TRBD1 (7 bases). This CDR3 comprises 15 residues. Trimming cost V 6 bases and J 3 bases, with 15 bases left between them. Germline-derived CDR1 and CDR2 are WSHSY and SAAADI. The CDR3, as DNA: TGCGCCAGCAGAGACCAGGGGGGACTCTACAATGAGCAGTTCTTC. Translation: CASRDQGGLYNEQFF.

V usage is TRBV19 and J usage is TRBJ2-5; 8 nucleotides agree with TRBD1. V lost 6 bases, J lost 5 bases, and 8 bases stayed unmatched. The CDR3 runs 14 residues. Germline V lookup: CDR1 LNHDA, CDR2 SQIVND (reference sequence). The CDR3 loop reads CASSRRGQGETQYF. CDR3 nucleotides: TGTGCCAGTAGCCGCAGGGGGCAGGGGGAGACCCAGTACTTC. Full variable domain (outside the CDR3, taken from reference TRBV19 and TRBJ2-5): DGGITQSPKYLFRKEGQNVTLSCEQNLNHDAMYWYRQDPGQGLRLIYYSQIVNDFQKGDIAEGYSVSREKKESFPLTVTSAQKNPTAFYLCASSRRGQGETQYFGPGTRLLVL.

Here the CDR3 DNA reads TGTGCCAGCAGTTCCGATGCGGGGGGGTCCACAGATACGCAGTATTTT. Amino acid sequence: CASSSDAGGSTDTQYF. This sequence joins TRBV13 and TRBJ2-3; 9 nucleotides agree with TRBD2. CDR3 size: 16 residues. Germline values: CDR1 PRHDT, CDR2 FYEKMQ (reference sequence). V lost 6 bases and J lost 2; bases outside the gene matches: 9.

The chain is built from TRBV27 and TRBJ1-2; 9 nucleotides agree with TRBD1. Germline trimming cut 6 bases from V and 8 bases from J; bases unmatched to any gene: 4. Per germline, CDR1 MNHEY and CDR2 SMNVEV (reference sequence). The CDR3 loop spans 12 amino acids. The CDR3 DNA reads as TGTGCCAGCAGACGACAGGGGGAAGGCTACACCTTC. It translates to CASRRQGEGYTF.

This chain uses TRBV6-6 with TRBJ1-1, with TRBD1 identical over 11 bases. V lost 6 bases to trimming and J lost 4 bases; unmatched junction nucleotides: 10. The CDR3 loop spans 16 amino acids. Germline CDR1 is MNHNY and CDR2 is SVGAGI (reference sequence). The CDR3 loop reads CASSTRRTGGTTEAFF. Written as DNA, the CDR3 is TGTGCCAGCAGCACCCGGAGGACAGGGGGCACCACTGAAGCTTTCTTT.

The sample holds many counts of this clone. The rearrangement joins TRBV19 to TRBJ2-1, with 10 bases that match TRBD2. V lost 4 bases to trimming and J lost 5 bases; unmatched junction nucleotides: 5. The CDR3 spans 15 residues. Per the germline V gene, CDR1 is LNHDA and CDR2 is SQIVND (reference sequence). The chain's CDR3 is CASSRLAGENNEQFF. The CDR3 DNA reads TGTGCCAGTAGTAGGCTAGCGGGAGAGAACAATGAGCAGTTCTTC.

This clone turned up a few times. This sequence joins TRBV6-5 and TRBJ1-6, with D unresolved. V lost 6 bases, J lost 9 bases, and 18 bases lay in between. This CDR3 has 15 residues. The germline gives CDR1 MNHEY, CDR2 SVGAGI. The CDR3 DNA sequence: TGTGCCAGCAGCTTTGCCGGGGAGAGAGGTTCACCCCTCCACTTT. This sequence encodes CASSFAGERGSPLHF.

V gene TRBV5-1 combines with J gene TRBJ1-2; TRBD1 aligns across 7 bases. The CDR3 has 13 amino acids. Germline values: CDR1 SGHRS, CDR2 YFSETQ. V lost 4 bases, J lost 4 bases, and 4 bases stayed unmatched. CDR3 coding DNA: TGCGCCAGCAGCCCAGACAGGGTCTATGGCTACACCTTC. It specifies CASSPDRVYGYTF.

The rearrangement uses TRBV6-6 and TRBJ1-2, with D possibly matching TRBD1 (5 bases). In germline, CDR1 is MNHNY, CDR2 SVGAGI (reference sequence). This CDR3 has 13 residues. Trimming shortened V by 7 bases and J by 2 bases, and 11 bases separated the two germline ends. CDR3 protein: CASNPGGNYGYTF. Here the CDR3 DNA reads TGTGCCAGCAACCCGGGGGGGAACTATGGCTACACCTTC.

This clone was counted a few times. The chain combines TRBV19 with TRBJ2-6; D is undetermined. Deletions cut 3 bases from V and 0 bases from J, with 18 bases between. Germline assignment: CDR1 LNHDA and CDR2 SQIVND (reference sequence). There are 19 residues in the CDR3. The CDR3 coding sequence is TGTGCCAGTAGTATTAGTTCTTCATTCATCCTCTCTGGGGCCAACGTCCTGACTTTC. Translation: CASSISSSFILSGANVLTF.

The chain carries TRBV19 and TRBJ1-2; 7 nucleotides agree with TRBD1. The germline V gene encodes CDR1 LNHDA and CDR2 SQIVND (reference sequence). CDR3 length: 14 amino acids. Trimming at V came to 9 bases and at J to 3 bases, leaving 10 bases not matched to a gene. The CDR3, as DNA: TGTGCCAGCCAGGACAGGATCTGGGACTATGGCTACACCTTC. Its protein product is CASQDRIWDYGYTF.

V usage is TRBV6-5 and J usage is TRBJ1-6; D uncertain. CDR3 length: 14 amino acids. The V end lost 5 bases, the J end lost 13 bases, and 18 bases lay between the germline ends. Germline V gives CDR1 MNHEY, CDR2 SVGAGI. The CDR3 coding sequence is TGTGCCAGCAGTCCCAGCACGGAGGGTATGCCCCTCCACTTT. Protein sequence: CASSPSTEGMPLHF.

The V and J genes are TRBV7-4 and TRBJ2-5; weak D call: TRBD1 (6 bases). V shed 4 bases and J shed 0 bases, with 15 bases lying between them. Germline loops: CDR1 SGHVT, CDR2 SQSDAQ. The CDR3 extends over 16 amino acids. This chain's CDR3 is CASSWPPQGNQETQYF. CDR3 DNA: TGTGCCAGCAGCTGGCCCCCCCAGGGGAACCAAGAGACCCAGTACTTC.

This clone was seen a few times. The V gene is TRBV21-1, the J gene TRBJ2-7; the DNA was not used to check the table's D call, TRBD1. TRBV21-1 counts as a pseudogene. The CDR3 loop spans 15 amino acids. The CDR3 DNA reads TGTGCCGGACCATTTTCCGGACAGGCAATGTACGAGCAGTACTTC. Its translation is CAGPFSGQAMYEQYF.

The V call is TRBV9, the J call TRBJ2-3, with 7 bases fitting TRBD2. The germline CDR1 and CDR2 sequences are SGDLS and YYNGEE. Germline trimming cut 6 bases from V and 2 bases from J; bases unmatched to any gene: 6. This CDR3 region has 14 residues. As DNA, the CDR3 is TGTGCCAGCAACCGAGCGGGGACCACAGATACGCAGTATTTT. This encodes CASNRAGTTDTQYF.

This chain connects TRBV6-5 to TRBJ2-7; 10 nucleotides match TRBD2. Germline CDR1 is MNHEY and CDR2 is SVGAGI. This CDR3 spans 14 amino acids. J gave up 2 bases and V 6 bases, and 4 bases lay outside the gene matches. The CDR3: CASSGSGRAYEQYF. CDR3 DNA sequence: TGTGCCAGCAGCGGAAGCGGGAGGGCCTACGAGCAGTACTTC.